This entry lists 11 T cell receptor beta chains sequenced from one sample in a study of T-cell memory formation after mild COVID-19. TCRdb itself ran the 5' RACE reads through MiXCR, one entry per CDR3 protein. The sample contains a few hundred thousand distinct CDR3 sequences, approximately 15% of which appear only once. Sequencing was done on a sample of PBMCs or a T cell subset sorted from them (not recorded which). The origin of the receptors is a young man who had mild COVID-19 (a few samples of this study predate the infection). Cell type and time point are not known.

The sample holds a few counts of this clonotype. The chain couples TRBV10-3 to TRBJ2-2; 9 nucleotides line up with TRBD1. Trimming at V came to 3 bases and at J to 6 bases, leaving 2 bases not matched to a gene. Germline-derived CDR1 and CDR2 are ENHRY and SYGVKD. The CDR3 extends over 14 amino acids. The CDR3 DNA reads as TGTGCCATCAGTGAAGACAGGGGGGCCGGGGAGCTGTTTTTT. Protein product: CAISEDRGAGELFF.

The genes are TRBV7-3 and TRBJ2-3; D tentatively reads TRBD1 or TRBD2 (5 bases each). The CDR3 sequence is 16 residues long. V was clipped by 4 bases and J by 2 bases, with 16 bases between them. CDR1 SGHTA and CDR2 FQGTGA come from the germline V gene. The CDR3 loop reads CASSSLGARNTDTQYF. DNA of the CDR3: TGTGCCAGCAGCTCCCTCGGGGCGAGAAACACAGATACGCAGTATTTT.

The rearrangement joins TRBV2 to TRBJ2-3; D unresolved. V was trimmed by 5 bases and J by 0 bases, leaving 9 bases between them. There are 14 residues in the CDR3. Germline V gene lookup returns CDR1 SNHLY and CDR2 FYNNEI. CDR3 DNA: TGTGCCAGCAGTCAGATGACTAGCACAGATACGCAGTATTTT. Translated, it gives CASSQMTSTDTQYF.

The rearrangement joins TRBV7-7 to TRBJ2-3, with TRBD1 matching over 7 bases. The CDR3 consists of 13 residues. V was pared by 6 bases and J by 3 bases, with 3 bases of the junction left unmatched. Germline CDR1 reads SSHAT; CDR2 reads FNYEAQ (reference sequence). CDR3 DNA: TGTGCCAGCAGTCCGGGACAGACAGATACGCAGTATTTT. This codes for CASSPGQTDTQYF. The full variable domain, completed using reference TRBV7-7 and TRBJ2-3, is GAGVSQSPRYKVTKRGQDVTLRCDPISSHATLYWYQQALGQGPEFLTYFNYEAQPDKSGLPSDRFSAERPEGSISTLTIQRTEQRDSAMYRCASSPGQTDTQYFGPGTRLTVL.

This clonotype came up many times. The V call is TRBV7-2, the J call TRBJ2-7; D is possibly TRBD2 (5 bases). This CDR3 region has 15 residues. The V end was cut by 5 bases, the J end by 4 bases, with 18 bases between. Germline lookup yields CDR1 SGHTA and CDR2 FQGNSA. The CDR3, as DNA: TGTGCCAGCAGCCCCCTAGGAGCGGCGCTTTACGAGCAGTACTTC. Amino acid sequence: CASSPLGAALYEQYF.

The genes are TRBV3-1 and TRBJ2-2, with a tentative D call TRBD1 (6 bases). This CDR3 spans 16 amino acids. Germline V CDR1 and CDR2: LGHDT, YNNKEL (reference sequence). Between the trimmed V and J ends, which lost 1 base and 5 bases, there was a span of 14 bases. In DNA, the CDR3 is TGTGCCAGCAGCCAAGTTAGGTGGGGGCGAACCGGGGAGCTGTTTTTT. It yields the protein CASSQVRWGRTGELFF.

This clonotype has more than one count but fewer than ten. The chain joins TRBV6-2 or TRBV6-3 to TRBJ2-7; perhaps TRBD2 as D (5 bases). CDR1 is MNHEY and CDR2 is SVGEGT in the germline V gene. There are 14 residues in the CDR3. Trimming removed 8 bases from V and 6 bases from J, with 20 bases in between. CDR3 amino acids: CASQQEGALSEQYV. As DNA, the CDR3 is TGTGCCAGCCAACAAGAGGGAGCGCTCTCCGAGCAGTACGTC.

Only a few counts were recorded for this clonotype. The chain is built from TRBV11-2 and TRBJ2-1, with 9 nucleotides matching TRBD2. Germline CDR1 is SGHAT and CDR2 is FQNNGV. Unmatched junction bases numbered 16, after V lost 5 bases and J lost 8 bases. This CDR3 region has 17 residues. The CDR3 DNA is TGTGCCAGCAGCACCCTGCGCGGGCGGGGGGGCCTTGATGAGCAGTTCTTC. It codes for CASSTLRGRGGLDEQFF.

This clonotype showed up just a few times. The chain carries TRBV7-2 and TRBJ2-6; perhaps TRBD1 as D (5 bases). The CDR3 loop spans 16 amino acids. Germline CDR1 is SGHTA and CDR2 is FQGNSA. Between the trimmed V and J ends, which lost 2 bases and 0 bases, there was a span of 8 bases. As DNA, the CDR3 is TGTGCCAGCAGCTTATACAGGATCTCTGGGGCCAACGTCCTGACTTTC. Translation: CASSLYRISGANVLTF.

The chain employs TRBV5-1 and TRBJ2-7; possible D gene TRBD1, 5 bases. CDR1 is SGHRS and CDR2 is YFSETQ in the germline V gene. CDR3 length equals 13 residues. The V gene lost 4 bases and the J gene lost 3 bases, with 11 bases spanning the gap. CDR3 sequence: CASSALDSYEQYF. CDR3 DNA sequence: TGCGCCAGCAGCGCTTTAGACAGCTACGAGCAGTACTTC.

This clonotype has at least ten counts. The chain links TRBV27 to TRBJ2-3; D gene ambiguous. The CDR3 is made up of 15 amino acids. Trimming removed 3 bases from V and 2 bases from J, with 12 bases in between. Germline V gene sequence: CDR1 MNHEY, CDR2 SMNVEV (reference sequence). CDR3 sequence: CASSFLGQDTDTQYF. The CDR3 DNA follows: TGTGCCAGCAGTTTCCTGGGCCAGGACACAGATACGCAGTATTTT.